These T cell receptor beta chains were read from a single sample in a study of spatial heterogeneity in lung cancer. A single record per CDR3 protein comes from TCRdb applying MiXCR to the 5' RACE reads. The sample has around 41,000 distinct CDR3 sequences, 22% seen once. The specimen was PBMCs, collected at follow-up. Source of these receptors: a female donor with early-stage non-small cell lung cancer. Both conserved end residues are part of each CDR3. Each record gives: clone size, J gene, CDR3 length, D gene, V gene, CDR3 protein, CDR3 DNA. The D gene is left open where the match is weak. Size is omitted from some rows. Given values are once, few, many or a class for expanded clones.

many | TRBJ1-1 | 14 | NA | TRBV7-3 | CASSLTGSGTEAFF | TGTGCCAGCAGCTTAACAGGGTCGGGGACTGAAGCTTTCTTT
many | TRBJ2-3 | 15 | TRBD2 | TRBV7-2 | CASSSRGLVTDTQYF | TGTGCCAGCAGCTCCCGGGGACTAGTCACAGATACGCAGTATTTT
NA | TRBJ2-2 | 18 | TRBD2 | TRBV3-1 | CASSQEGLAGGIGGELFF | TGTGCCAGCAGCCAAGAAGGACTAGCGGGAGGTATCGGCGGGGAGCTGTTTTTT
NA | TRBJ1-2 | 12 | TRBD1 | TRBV9 | CASSSRQGRLTF | TGTGCCAGCAGCTCAAGACAGGGGAGGCTCACCTTC
many | TRBJ2-3 | 15 | TRBD2 | TRBV20-1 | CSARRSSGVTDTQYF | TGCAGTGCTAGGCGTTCTAGCGGGGTGACAGATACGCAGTATTTT
NA | TRBJ2-3 | 15 | NA | TRBV20-1 | CSASVAQISTDTQYF | TGCAGTGCTTCCGTGGCGCAGATTAGCACAGATACGCAGTATTTT
NA | TRBJ2-7 | 15 | TRBD2 | TRBV3-1 | CASSPTSGATYEQYF | TGTGCCAGCAGCCCAACTAGCGGGGCCACCTACGAGCAGTACTTC
NA | TRBJ2-3 | 17 | TRBD2 | TRBV7-8 | CASGGFRLARDTDTQYF | TGTGCCAGCGGAGGTTTCCGACTAGCGCGAGACACAGATACGCAGTATTTT
many | TRBJ2-2 | 18 | TRBD2 | TRBV11-2 | CASSLRLLTSGSVGELFF | TGTGCCAGCAGCCTCCGACTTTTGACTAGCGGGAGTGTCGGGGAGCTGTTTTTT
many | TRBJ2-3 | 13 | NA | TRBV5-6 | CASSPGHSDTQYF | TGTGCCAGCAGCCCGGGACACTCAGATACGCAGTATTTT
NA | TRBJ2-3 | 15 | TRBD1 | TRBV5-5 | CASSGGTGSTDTQYF | TGTGCCAGCAGCGGTGGGACAGGTAGCACAGATACGCAGTATTTT
many | TRBJ2-7 | 16 | TRBD1 | TRBV29-1 | CSVVGSDSGGAYEQYF | TGCAGCGTTGTCGGATCTGACTCAGGGGGCGCGTACGAGCAGTACTTC
few | TRBJ2-7 | 12 | NA | TRBV20-1 | CSAREGEYEQYF | TGCAGTGCTAGAGAAGGGGAGTACGAGCAGTACTTC
NA | TRBJ2-3 | 14 | TRBD1 | TRBV20-1 | CSAPAYRGRDTQYF | TGCAGTGCACCCGCTTACAGGGGTCGAGATACGCAGTATTTT
many | TRBJ2-5 | 11 | NA | TRBV7-6 | CASSSSETQYF | TGTGCCAGCAGCTCCTCAGAGACCCAGTACTTC
NA | TRBJ1-2 | 13 | NA | TRBV6-2/TRBV6-3 | CASSYDQVKSYTF | TGTGCCAGCAGTTACGACCAGGTTAAAAGCTACACCTTC
few | TRBJ2-7 | 16 | TRBD2 | TRBV6-5 | CASSYQTSGSMYEQYF | TGTGCCAGCAGTTACCAGACAAGCGGGAGTATGTACGAGCAGTACTTC
many | TRBJ1-1 | 14 | NA | TRBV7-9 | CASSTLRGGTEAFF | TGTGCCAGCAGTACCTTACGAGGAGGGACTGAAGCTTTCTTT
NA | TRBJ1-1 | 11 | TRBD1 | TRBV6-5 | CASSYEGAAFF | TGTGCCAGCAGTTACGAGGGGGCAGCTTTCTTT
NA | TRBJ1-1 | 14 | NA | TRBV7-2 | CASSLLGADTEAFF | TGTGCCAGCAGCTTACTCGGGGCTGACACTGAAGCTTTCTTT
many | TRBJ2-3 | 16 | NA | TRBV4-1 | CASSQLGQGRRDTQYF | TGCGCCAGCAGCCAGTTGGGGCAGGGGAGGAGAGATACGCAGTATTTT
few | TRBJ2-1 | 15 | TRBD2 | TRBV7-3 | CASSPSGITYNEQFF | TGTGCCAGCAGCCCTAGCGGGATTACCTACAATGAGCAGTTCTTC
few | TRBJ1-3 | 15 | TRBD1 | TRBV20-1 | CSARTWWDRVNTIYF | TGCAGTGCTAGAACTTGGTGGGACAGGGTGAACACCATATATTTT
many | TRBJ2-7 | 15 | TRBD1 | TRBV18 | CASSRVGTGATEQYF | TGTGCCAGCTCGAGGGTCGGGACAGGGGCCACCGAGCAGTACTTC
many | TRBJ1-5 | 15 | TRBD1 | TRBV18 | CASSRRTGVNQPQHF | TGTGCCAGCTCAAGACGGACAGGGGTGAATCAGCCCCAGCATTTT
many | TRBJ2-2 | 15 | TRBD1 | TRBV25-1 | CASSEYTGDTGELFF | TGTGCCAGCAGTGAATACACAGGGGACACCGGGGAGCTGTTTTTT
few | TRBJ1-5 | 13 | TRBD1 | TRBV20-1 | CSATTGPAQPQHF | TGCAGTGCGACGACAGGGCCGGCTCAGCCCCAGCATTTT
NA | TRBJ1-2 | 17 | TRBD1 | TRBV27 | CASPYYYLTDRRYGYTF | TGTGCCAGCCCATACTACTACTTAACGGACAGGCGGTATGGCTACACCTTC
many | TRBJ1-1 | 11 | NA | TRBV29-1 | CSVGDSTEAFF | TGCAGCGTTGGCGACAGCACTGAAGCTTTCTTT
many | TRBJ1-1 | 13 | NA | TRBV14 | CASSQSLNTEAFF | TGTGCCAGCAGCCAGAGTCTGAACACTGAAGCTTTCTTT
NA | TRBJ2-5 | 14 | TRBD2 | TRBV20-1 | CSARPTSGQETQYF | TGCAGTGCTAGGCCGACTAGCGGACAAGAGACCCAGTACTTC
NA | TRBJ1-1 | 14 | TRBD1 | TRBV7-3 | CASSLDRVRTEAFF | TGTGCCAGCAGCTTAGACAGGGTGAGGACTGAAGCTTTCTTT
NA | TRBJ2-6 | 13 | NA | TRBV12-3/TRBV12-4 | CASTSLGANVLTF | TGTGCCAGCACGTCTCTGGGGGCCAACGTCCTGACTTTC